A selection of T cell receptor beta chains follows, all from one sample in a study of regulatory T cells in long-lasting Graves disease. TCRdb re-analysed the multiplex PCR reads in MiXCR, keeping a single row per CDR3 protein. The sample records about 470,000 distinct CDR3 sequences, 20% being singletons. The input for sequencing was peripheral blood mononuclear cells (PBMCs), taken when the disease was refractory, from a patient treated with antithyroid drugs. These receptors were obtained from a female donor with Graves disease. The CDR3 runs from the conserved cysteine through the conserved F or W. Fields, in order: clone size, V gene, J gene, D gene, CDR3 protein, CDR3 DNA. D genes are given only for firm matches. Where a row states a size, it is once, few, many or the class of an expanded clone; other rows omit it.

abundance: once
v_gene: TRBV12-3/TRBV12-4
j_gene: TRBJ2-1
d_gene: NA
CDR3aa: CASRLEGAYNEQFF
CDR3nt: TGTGCCAGCAGGCTTGAGGGGGCCTACAATGAGCAGTTCTTC

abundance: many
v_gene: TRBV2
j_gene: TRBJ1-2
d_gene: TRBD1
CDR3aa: CASTQTGVGYTF
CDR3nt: TGTGCCAGCACCCAGACAGGGGTCGGCTACACCTTC

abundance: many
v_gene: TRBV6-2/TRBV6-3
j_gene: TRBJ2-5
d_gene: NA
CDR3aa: CASSYSRIQETQYF
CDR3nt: TGTGCCAGCAGTTACTCGCGGATCCAAGAGACCCAGTACTTC

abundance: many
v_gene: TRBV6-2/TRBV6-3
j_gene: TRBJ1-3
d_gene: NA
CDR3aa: CASSYSLPPASTGNTIYF
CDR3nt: TGTGCCAGCAGTTACTCACTCCCCCCGGCCTCAACAGGAAACACCATATATTTT

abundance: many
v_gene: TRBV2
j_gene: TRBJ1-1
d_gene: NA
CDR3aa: CASSETEAFF
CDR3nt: TGTGCCAGCAGTGAAACTGAAGCTTTCTTT

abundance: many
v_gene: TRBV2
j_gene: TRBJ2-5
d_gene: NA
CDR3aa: CASRDVLLPYQETQYF
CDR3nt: TGTGCCAGCAGGGACGTACTCCTCCCTTACCAAGAGACCCAGTACTTC

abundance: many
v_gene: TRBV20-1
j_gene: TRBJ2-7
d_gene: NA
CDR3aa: CSARGLGAYEQYF
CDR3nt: TGCAGTGCTAGAGGGTTGGGGGCGTACGAGCAGTACTTC

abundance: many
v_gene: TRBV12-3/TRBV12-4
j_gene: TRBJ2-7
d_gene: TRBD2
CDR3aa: CASRPELAGGPVLYEQYF
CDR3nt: TGTGCCAGCAGACCTGAACTAGCGGGAGGGCCGGTTTTATACGAGCAGTACTTC

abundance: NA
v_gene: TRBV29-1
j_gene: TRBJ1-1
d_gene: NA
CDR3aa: CSVYQLNTEAFF
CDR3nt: TGCAGCGTGTATCAACTGAACACTGAAGCTTTCTTT

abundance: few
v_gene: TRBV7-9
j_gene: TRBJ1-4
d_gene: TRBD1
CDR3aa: CASSPRDREEKLFF
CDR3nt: TGTGCCAGCAGCCCCCGAGACAGGGAGGAAAAACTGTTTTTT

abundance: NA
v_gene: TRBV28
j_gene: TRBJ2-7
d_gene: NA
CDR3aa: CASSHGGGAPEQYF
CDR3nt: TGCGCCAGCAGCCATGGGGGGGGGGCGCCCGAGCAGTACTTC

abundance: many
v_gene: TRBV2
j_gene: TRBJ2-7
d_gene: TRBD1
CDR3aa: CASSVAPQRTGAYEQYF
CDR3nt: TGTGCCAGCAGTGTTGCGCCCCAAAGGACAGGAGCCTACGAGCAGTACTTC

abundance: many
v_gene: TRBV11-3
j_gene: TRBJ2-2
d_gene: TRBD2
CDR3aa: CASTVGLAGGANTGELFF
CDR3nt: TGTGCCAGCACGGTGGGACTAGCGGGAGGCGCGAACACCGGGGAGCTGTTTTTT

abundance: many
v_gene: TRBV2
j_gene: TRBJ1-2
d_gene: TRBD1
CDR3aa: CASITGDRGYGYTF
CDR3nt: TGTGCCAGCATTACGGGCGACAGGGGATACGGCTACACCTTC

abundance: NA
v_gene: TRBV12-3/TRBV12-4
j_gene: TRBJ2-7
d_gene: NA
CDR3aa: CASKDGPDSYEQYF
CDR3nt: TGTGCCAGCAAGGACGGCCCTGACTCCTACGAGCAGTACTTC

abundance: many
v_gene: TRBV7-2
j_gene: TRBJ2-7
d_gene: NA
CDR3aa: CASSTLTGPRQYF
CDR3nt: TGTGCCAGCAGCACCCTAACAGGGCCTAGGCAGTACTTC

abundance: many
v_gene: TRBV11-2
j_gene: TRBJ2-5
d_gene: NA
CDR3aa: CASSLNKETQYF
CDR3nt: TGTGCCAGCAGCTTGAATAAAGAGACCCAGTACTTC

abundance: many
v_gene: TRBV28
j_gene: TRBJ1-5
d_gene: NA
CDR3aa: CASSRSYNQPQHF
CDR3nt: TGTGCCAGCAGTCGATCCTATAATCAGCCCCAGCATTTT

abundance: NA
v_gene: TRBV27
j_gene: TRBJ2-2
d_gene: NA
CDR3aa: CASSFLGGFNTGELFF
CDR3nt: TGTGCCAGCAGTTTTTTGGGGGGCTTTAACACCGGGGAGCTGTTTTTT

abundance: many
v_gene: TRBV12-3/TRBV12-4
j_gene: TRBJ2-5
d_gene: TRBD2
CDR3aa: CASSLNSGRGETQYF
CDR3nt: TGTGCCAGCAGCTTAAATAGCGGGAGGGGAGAGACCCAGTACTTC

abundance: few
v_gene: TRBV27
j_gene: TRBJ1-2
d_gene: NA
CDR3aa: CASSLPAGGYTF
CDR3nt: TGTGCCAGCAGTTTACCGGCGGGAGGCTACACCTTC

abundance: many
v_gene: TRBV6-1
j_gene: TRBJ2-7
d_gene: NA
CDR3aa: CASSPTDTTYEQYF
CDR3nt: TGTGCCAGCAGTCCCACTGACACTACCTACGAGCAGTACTTC

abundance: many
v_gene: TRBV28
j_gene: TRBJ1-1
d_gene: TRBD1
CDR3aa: CASTLGGQGGTEAFF
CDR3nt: TGTGCCAGCACCCTGGGGGGACAGGGAGGGACTGAAGCTTTCTTT

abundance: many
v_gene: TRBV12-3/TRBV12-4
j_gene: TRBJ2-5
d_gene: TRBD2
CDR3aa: CASSLPGLAETQYF
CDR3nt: TGTGCCAGCAGCTTACCGGGACTAGCGGAGACCCAGTACTTC

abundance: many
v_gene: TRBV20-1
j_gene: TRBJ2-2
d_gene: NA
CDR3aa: CSATDQLTGELFF
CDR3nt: TGCAGTGCGACTGACCAGCTGACTGGGGAGCTGTTTTTT

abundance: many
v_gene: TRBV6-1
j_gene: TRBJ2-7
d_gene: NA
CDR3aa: CASSRTIFEQYF
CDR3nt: TGTGCCAGCAGTCGGACAATATTCGAGCAGTACTTC

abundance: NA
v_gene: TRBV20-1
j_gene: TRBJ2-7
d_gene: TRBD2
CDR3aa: CSARESAGGHEQYF
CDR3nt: TGCAGTGCTAGAGAATCGGCGGGGGGGCACGAGCAGTACTTC

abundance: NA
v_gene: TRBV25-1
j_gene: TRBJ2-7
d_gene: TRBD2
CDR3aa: CASSPSGGLEQYF
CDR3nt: TGTGCCAGCAGTCCCAGCGGGGGGCTCGAGCAGTACTTC

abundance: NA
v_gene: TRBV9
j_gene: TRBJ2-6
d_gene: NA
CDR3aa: CASSVAPLGAGANVLTF
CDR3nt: TGTGCCAGCAGCGTAGCCCCTCTCGGGGCTGGGGCCAACGTCCTGACTTTC

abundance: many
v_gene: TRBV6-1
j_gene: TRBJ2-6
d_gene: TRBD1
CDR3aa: CASRAGGPGANVLTF
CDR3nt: TGTGCCAGCAGGGCAGGGGGACCTGGGGCCAACGTCCTGACTTTC

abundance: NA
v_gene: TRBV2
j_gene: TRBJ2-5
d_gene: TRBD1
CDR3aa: CASRSRTGQQETQYF
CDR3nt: TGTGCCAGCAGGTCTCGGACAGGCCAACAAGAGACCCAGTACTTC

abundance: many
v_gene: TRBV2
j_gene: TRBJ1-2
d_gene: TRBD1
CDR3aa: CASRSGQGSYGYTF
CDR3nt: TGTGCCAGCAGATCAGGACAGGGAAGCTATGGCTACACCTTC